The 7 T cell receptor beta chains given below trace back to one sample, sequenced in a study of blood T cells in healthy people across ages. Primers used in a second PCR of roughly 6 to 11 cycles were a sample-barcoded 5' primer and a J-beta primer mix. TCRdb independently ran MiXCR on the 5' RACE reads; one entry per CDR3 protein. The sample holds about 570,000 distinct CDR3 sequences, approximately 25% seen once. The source material was blood. These TCRs come from a woman in her 70s in good health.

The chain couples TRBV20-1 to TRBJ2-3; no definite D call. Trimming pared 0 bases from V and 2 bases from J, leaving 15 bases between. Germline V gene data show CDR1 as DFQATT and CDR2 as SNEGSKA (reference sequence). The CDR3 is 16 residues long. The CDR3 here is CSARDLRSTNTDTQYF. CDR3 nucleotide sequence: TGCAGTGCTAGAGATCTAAGGAGCACTAACACAGATACGCAGTATTTT.

The genes are TRBV29-1 and TRBJ2-1, with D tentatively TRBD2 (5 bases). The CDR3 is 13 residues long. V gave up 5 bases and J gave up 5 bases, with 13 bases separating them. CDR1 and CDR2 (germline): SQVTM, ANQGSEA. CDR3 amino acids: CSVLGLNDNEQFF. The CDR3 DNA sequence: TGCAGCGTTCTCGGACTTAACGACAATGAGCAGTTCTTC.

This clonotype was seen only a few times. The rearrangement links TRBV7-8 to TRBJ2-5; 8 positions match TRBD2. Germline V gene data show CDR1 as SGHVS and CDR2 as FQNEAQ. With V trimmed by 8 bases and J by 2 bases, 7 bases remained unmatched. This CDR3 contains 14 residues. The CDR3 DNA sequence: TGTGCCAGCTCACTAGCGGAGATTCAAGAGACCCAGTACTTC. Translating gives CASSLAEIQETQYF.

The rearrangement uses TRBV7-2 and TRBJ2-4; 7 nucleotides line up with TRBD2. The CDR3 runs 15 residues. CDR1 is SGHTA and CDR2 is FQGNSA in the germline V gene. The junction had 6 bases not matched to a gene; V was cut back by 5 bases and J by 2 bases. CDR3 in DNA: TGTGCCAGCAGCACGGACGGGGGGACCAAAAACATTCAGTACTTC. Protein product: CASSTDGGTKNIQYF.

This chain uses TRBV20-1 with TRBJ2-5, with 11 bases aligning to TRBD1. The J call may be incorrect, as the DNA end agrees better with TRBJ2-7. The length of the CDR3 is 14 residues. Germline V gives CDR1 DFQATT, CDR2 SNEGSKA (reference sequence). This CDR3 is CSAVTGTGGNEQYF. DNA for the CDR3: TGCAGTGCTGTAACCGGGACAGGGGGTAACGAGCAGTACTTC.

The CDR3 region is CASGLGRIGDRDNEKLFF. Here the CDR3 DNA reads TGTGCTAGTGGTTTGGGTCGGATTGGAGACAGGGATAATGAAAAACTGTTTTTT. The chain recombines TRBV12-5 with TRBJ1-4; 7 bases agree with TRBD1. Germline-derived CDR1 and CDR2 are LGHNT and FRNRAP. There are 18 residues in the CDR3. With V trimmed by 1 base and J by 4 bases, 12 bases remained unmatched.

The chain combines TRBV4-3 with TRBJ2-2; D call uncertain. This CDR3 contains 15 residues. Deletions cut 1 base from V and 1 base from J, with 7 bases between. Germline V gene lookup returns CDR1 LGHNA and CDR2 YSLEER. The CDR3 reads CASSQVVVNTGELFF. The CDR3 bases are TGCGCCAGCAGCCAAGTTGTAGTGAACACCGGGGAGCTGTTTTTT.